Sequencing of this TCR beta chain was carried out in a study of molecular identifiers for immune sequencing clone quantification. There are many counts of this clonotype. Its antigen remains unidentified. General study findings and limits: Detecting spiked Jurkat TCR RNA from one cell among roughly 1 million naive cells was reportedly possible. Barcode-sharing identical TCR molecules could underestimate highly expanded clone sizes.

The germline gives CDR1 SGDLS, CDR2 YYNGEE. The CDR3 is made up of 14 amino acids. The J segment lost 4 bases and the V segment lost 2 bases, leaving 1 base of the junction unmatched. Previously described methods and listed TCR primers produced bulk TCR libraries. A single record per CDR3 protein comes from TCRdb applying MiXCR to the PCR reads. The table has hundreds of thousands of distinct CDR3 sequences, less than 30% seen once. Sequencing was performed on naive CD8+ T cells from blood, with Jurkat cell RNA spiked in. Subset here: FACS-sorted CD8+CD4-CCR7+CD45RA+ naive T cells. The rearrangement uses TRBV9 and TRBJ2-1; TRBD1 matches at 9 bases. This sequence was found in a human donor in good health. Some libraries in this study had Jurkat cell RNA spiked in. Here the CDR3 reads CASSVGTGYNEQFF. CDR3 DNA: TGTGCCAGCAGCGTTGGGACAGGGTACAATGAGCAGTTCTTC.